This T cell receptor beta chain was identified during a study of blood T cell repertoires in COVID-19. Only in-frame clones appear in the TCRdb table, and some are missing; sequencing was by immunoSEQ multiplex PCR. Among 200,000 or so clones listed, approximately 83% were seen once. The CDR3 extends over 15 amino acids. Germline V CDR1 and CDR2: LNHDA, SQIVND (reference sequence). Trimming removed 5 bases at V and 7 bases at J, with 20 bases between. Sequenced: peripheral blood. The chain uses TRBV19 and TRBJ2-5, with D possibly being TRBD2 (6 bases). This TCR came from a human donor with active or convalescent COVID-19. The donor label of this sample is uncertain. The CDR3 nucleotides are TGTGCCAGTAGTCCCCCAGGGCCAAACGGGGGGACCCAGTACTTC. This encodes CASSPPGPNGGTQYF. Looking up the rest from reference TRBV19 and TRBJ2-5 gives the full variable domain: DGGITQSPKYLFRKEGQNVTLSCEQNLNHDAMYWYRQDPGQGLRLIYYSQIVNDFQKGDIAEGYSVSREKKESFPLTVTSAQKNPTAFYLCASSPPGPNGGTQYFGPGTRLLVL.